This is a list of T cell receptor beta chains from one sample in a study. TCRdb recomputed calls from the 5' RACE reads with MiXCR, one row per CDR3 protein. The profile covers approximately 50,000 distinct CDR3 sequences, with less than 25% appearing a single time and 2.5% to 3.5% taken by the ten largest. The source material was tumor-infiltrating Tregs sorted from the breast tumor. These receptors all come from a female donor with breast cancer. Both conserved end residues are part of each CDR3. Fields, in order: J gene, clone size, D gene, V gene, CDR3 DNA, CDR3 protein. D genes are given only for firm matches. Rows give clone size only sometimes, using once, few, many, or a class for an expanded clone.

TRBJ2-3 . . TRBV6-1 TGTGCCAGCAGTCAGAAGCCCGGGGGTGGGTCAGATACGCAGTATTTT CASSQKPGGGSDTQYF
TRBJ1-2 . . TRBV19 TGTGCCAGTAGAGTAAGGGAGGGAAGAGGCCATGGCTACACCTTC CASRVREGRGHGYTF
TRBJ2-7 few TRBD2 TRBV2 TGTGCCAGCATAGACCCGGGACTAGCGGGAGAGGAGTGGCCCGAGCAGTACTTC CASIDPGLAGEEWPEQYF
TRBJ1-2 . . TRBV6-2/TRBV6-3 TGTGCCAGCAACTTGGGGGGTAGATCCTATGGCTACACCTTC CASNLGGRSYGYTF
TRBJ1-5 many TRBD1 TRBV20-1 TGCAGTGCCACCCCAGGGGGCATTCAGCCCCAGCATTTT CSATPGGIQPQHF
TRBJ1-2 few TRBD1 TRBV5-1 TGCGCCAGCAGAGGACAGGATCGTAACTATGGCTACACCTTC CASRGQDRNYGYTF
TRBJ2-4 . TRBD1 TRBV12-3/TRBV12-4 TGTGCCAGCAGGTCCCTCAGGGGGCGTGGAAACATTCAGTACTTC CASRSLRGRGNIQYF
TRBJ1-3 few TRBD1 TRBV28 TGTGCCAGCAGTCCCGGGACAGGGGGCTTTGGAAACACCATATATTTT CASSPGTGGFGNTIYF
TRBJ2-1 many . TRBV10-1 TGCGCCAGCAGTGAGTCGGGGTACAATGAGCAGTTCTTC CASSESGYNEQFF
TRBJ2-1 few TRBD2 TRBV12-3/TRBV12-4 TGTGCCAGCCGTTATAGCGGGAGCTATGAGCAGTTCTTC CASRYSGSYEQFF
TRBJ2-2 . . TRBV7-3 TGTGCCAGCAGCCCACTTACAGCTACCGGGGAGCTGTTTTTT CASSPLTATGELFF
TRBJ2-5 . . TRBV7-9 TGTGCCAGCACCTCCGAAGAGACCCAGTACTTC CASTSEETQYF
TRBJ2-2 few . TRBV21-1 TGTGCCAGCAGCAAAGGGTTACTAGCGGGAGGGCGTCCCGGGGAGCTGTTTTTT CASSKGLLAGGRPGELFF
TRBJ1-2 few . TRBV3-1 TGTGCCAGCAGCCCTCAGGGTAGCTATGGCTACACCTTC CASSPQGSYGYTF
TRBJ1-1 once . TRBV4-1 TGCGCCAACAAAGGACCCCTGAAGGGAACTGAAGCTTTCTTT CANKGPLKGTEAFF
TRBJ1-1 many . TRBV7-2 TGTGCCAGCAGCAGGGGGTGGAACACTGAAGCTTTCTTT CASSRGWNTEAFF
TRBJ2-4 few . TRBV28 TGTGCCAGCAGTTTTTTCCGGGGAGGCGGAAGGAACATTCAGTACTTC CASSFFRGGGRNIQYF
TRBJ2-2 . . TRBV5-1 TGCGCCAGCAGCTCTCCCGAGGGACGCCTGAACACCGGGGAGCTGTTTTTT CASSSPEGRLNTGELFF
TRBJ1-5 many . TRBV5-1 TGCGCCAGCAGCTTGGGTATAGACAATCAGCCCCAGCATTTT CASSLGIDNQPQHF
TRBJ2-7 few TRBD2 TRBV20-1 TGCAGTGCTACCGAGACTAGCGGGAGGCTTTACGAGCAGTACTTC CSATETSGRLYEQYF
TRBJ1-5 . TRBD1 TRBV19 TGTGCCAGTAGTATAACAGGGGGCGAACAGCCCCAGCATTTT CASSITGGEQPQHF
TRBJ2-3 many . TRBV7-8 TGTGCCAGCAGCTTAGACAGTAGGTTCGCAGATACGCAGTATTTT CASSLDSRFADTQYF
TRBJ1-3 few . TRBV2 TGTGCCAGCACCCTGACTGGGAATAGAAACACCATATATTTT CASTLTGNRNTIYF
TRBJ1-2 medium-sized . TRBV7-2 TGTGCCAGCAGCTTGGGACCAGGGAGATACACCTTC CASSLGPGRYTF
TRBJ2-7 few . TRBV11-2 TGTGCCAGCAGCTCAGTAGGGGGGGGCGAGCAGTACTTC CASSSVGGGEQYF
TRBJ2-1 . . TRBV5-1 TGCGCCAGCAGCTCGCGGCGGACGAACAATGAGCAGTTCTTC CASSSRRTNNEQFF
TRBJ1-2 . . TRBV28 TGTGCCAGCAGACTAACAGGGAATTATAGCTACACCTTC CASRLTGNYSYTF
TRBJ2-7 few TRBD2 TRBV27 TGTGCCAGCAGTCCCTCAGCTAGCGGCTCCTACGAGCAGTACTTC CASSPSASGSYEQYF
TRBJ2-1 many TRBD1 TRBV5-1 TGCGCCAGCAGCTCCGGACAGGGGGCGAATGAGCAGTTCTTC CASSSGQGANEQFF
TRBJ1-2 . TRBD1 TRBV9 TGTGCCAGCAGCGCCGATACAGGGGGCGGCTACACCTTC CASSADTGGGYTF
TRBJ2-3 many . TRBV29-1 TGCAGCACTGGCGACTCTGTCGGCACAGATACGCAGTATTTT CSTGDSVGTDTQYF
TRBJ1-4 . . TRBV6-5 TGTGCCAGCAGCTCGCGGGGGGCTACTAATGAAAAACTGTTTTTT CASSSRGATNEKLFF
TRBJ1-2 few . TRBV20-1 TGCAGTGCTGGGGGAGGGGCAGCCAACTATGGCTACACCTTC CSAGGGAANYGYTF
TRBJ1-6 . TRBD1 TRBV18 TGTGCCAGCTCACCGAGCGGGACAGGGGATTCACCCCTCCACTTT CASSPSGTGDSPLHF
TRBJ1-2 many . TRBV10-3 TGTGCCATCAGTGAAAGAGGAGCTAACTATGGCTACACCTTC CAISERGANYGYTF
TRBJ2-7 few . TRBV28 TGTGCCAGCACCCTTGGGGGACTTATCTACGAGCAGTACTTC CASTLGGLIYEQYF
TRBJ1-5 . . TRBV12-3/TRBV12-4 TGTGCCAGCAGTTTACGTAGGGGGGACTCCAGCATGCAGCCCCAGCATTTT CASSLRRGDSSMQPQHF
TRBJ2-2 . TRBD2 TRBV20-1 TGCAGTGCTAGCCCGCTAGCGGGACATAGCACCGGGGAGCTGTTTTTT CSASPLAGHSTGELFF
TRBJ2-5 few TRBD2 TRBV11-2 TGTGCCAGCAGCCCCCAGGGAGGGGCCTCCTGGGAGACCCAGTACTTC CASSPQGGASWETQYF
TRBJ2-1 many . TRBV5-1 TGCGCCAGCAGCTTAGAACCGGGGATTAGCTCCTACAATGAGCAGTTCTTC CASSLEPGISSYNEQFF
TRBJ2-7 few . TRBV7-8 TGTGCCAGCAGCTTAGATTTGAAGGGCGAGCAGTACTTC CASSLDLKGEQYF
TRBJ1-2 . . TRBV6-2/TRBV6-3 TGTGCCAGCAGACCCCAACCGACCTGGGATGGCTACACCTTC CASRPQPTWDGYTF
TRBJ1-4 many . TRBV4-3 TGCGCCAGCAGCCAGGGATATTGGCTGTTTTTT CASSQGYWLFF
TRBJ2-4 few . TRBV24-1 TGTGCCACCAGTGCCTCCGCTAGGGGCAAAAACATTCAGTACTTC CATSASARGKNIQYF
TRBJ1-2 many . TRBV5-1 TGCGCCAGCAGCGTGGGGTACGACTATGGCTACACCTTC CASSVGYDYGYTF
TRBJ2-5 many TRBD2 TRBV12-3/TRBV12-4 TGTGCCAGCAGGGAGCGGGAACGGCAAGAGACCCAGTACTTC CASRERERQETQYF
TRBJ1-1 many . TRBV10-3 TGTGCCATCAGGGGAGACAGACCTATGAACACTGAAGCTTTCTTT CAIRGDRPMNTEAFF
TRBJ2-5 . . TRBV7-3 TGTGCCAGCAGCTTAAATCCCTCAGCCCGGGAGACCCAGTACTTC CASSLNPSARETQYF
TRBJ2-1 . . TRBV20-1 TGCAGTGCTAGAGATCAGAGGACTTCCAATGAGCAGTTCTTC CSARDQRTSNEQFF